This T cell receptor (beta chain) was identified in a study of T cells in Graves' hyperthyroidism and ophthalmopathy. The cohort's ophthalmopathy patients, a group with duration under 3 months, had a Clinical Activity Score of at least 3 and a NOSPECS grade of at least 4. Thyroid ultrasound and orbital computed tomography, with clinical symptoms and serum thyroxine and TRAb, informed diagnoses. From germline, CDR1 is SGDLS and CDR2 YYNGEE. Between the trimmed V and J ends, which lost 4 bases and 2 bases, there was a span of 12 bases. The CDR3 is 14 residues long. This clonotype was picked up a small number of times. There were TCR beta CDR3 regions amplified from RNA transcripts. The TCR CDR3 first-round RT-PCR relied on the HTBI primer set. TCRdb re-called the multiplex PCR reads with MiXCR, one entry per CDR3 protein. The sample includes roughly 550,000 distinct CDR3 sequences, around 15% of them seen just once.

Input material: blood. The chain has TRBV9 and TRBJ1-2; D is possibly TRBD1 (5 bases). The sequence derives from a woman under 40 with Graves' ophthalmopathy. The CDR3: CASSPMGGNYGYTF. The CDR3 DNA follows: TGTGCCAGCAGCCCAATGGGGGGGAACTATGGCTACACCTTC.